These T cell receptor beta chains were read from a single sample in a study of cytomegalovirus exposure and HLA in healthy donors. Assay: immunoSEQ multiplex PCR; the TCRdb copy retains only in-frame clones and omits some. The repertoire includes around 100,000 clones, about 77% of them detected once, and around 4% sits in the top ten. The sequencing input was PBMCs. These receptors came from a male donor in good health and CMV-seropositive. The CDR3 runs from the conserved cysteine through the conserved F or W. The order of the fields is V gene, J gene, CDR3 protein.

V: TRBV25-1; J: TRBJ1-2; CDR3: CASSVQGGGGYTF
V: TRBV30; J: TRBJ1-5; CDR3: CAGGQSNQPQHF
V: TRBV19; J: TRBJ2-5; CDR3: CASSPNSGETQYF
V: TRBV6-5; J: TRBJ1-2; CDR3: CASSSRDTNYGYTF
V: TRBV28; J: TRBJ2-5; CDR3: CASSLPGTSGSARQETQYF
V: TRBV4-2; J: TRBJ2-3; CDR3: CASSQVGGRDTQYF
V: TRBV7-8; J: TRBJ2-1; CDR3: CASSFAPGNEQFF
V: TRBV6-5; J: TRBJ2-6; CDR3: CASLGGGAGANVLTF
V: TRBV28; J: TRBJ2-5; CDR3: CASSVTGGTETQYF
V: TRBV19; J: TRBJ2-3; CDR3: CASNDRVRDTQYF